This entry is about one TCR beta chain. Its antigen is unknown. This entry is derived from a study of tumor-infiltrating lymphocytes in primary liver carcinoma. The wider study: Tumors were stage T1-T3 N0M0, about 4.2 to 11 cm across. Whole-study findings and limits: The study found only about 7.5-24% of top clones in all five tumor regions.

The investigators made TCR beta cDNA from approximately 0.5 ug total RNA, using a constant-region primer. ARM-PCR, slightly modified, supplied the TCR beta libraries through three nested multiplex PCR rounds. Two initial PCR rounds of about 10 cycles each paired TRBV1-TRBV30 forward primers with a C-beta reverse primer. TCRdb re-derived calls from the multiplex PCR reads in MiXCR, one entry per CDR3 protein. The repertoire holds about 120,000 distinct CDR3 sequences, with approximately 70% as singletons. This CDR3 spans 15 amino acids. Trimming cost V 4 bases and J 3 bases; bases outside gene matches: 8. Germline V CDR1 and CDR2: SEHNR, FQNEAQ (reference sequence). Bulk tissue was left unsorted, and RNA and DNA were co-extracted from about 19-30 mg of it. Those sampled were patients whose primary liver carcinoma was treated by surgical resection.

This sequence was found in a woman aged 55-70 years with primary liver carcinoma and hepatitis B virus infection. The chain is built from TRBV7-9 and TRBJ2-5, with 7 bases aligning to TRBD1. Sequencing input: liver tumor tissue from sampling region 1. As to subset: tumor region T1, superior pole. The chain's CDR3 is CASSSKTGRKETQYF. The CDR3 nucleotides are TGTGCCAGCAGCTCGAAGACAGGGCGGAAAGAGACCCAGTACTTC.